This TCR beta chain was sequenced in a study of T-cell memory formation after mild COVID-19. This CDR3 is 14 amino acids long. Trimming took 0 bases from V and 5 from J, leaving 8 bases between them. Germline V gene lookup returns CDR1 SGHRS and CDR2 YFSETQ. This clonotype was observed at least ten times. TCRdb recomputed calls from the 5' RACE reads with MiXCR, one row per CDR3 protein. Of about 340,000 distinct CDR3 sequences in the sample, roughly 13% were seen once. This chain links TRBV5-1 with TRBJ2-2, with D unclear. The origin of this receptor is a man aged 18 to 35 who had mild COVID-19 (a few samples of this study predate the infection). Cell type and time point are not known. The specimen was PBMCs or a T cell subset sorted from them (not recorded which). CDR3 residues: CASSLARLTGELFF. DNA for the CDR3: TGCGCCAGCAGCTTGGCCAGGCTGACCGGGGAGCTGTTTTTT. Looking up the rest from reference TRBV5-1 and TRBJ2-2 gives the full variable domain: KAGVTQTPRYLIKTRGQQVTLSCSPISGHRSVSWYQQTPGQGLQFLFEYFSETQRNKGNFPGRFSGRQFSNSRSEMNVSTLELGDSALYLCASSLARLTGELFFGEGSRLTVL.